The entry below gives a single TCR beta chain sequence along with its context. The entry originates in a study of blood T cell repertoires in COVID-19. Study as a whole: Italy, Spain and the United States were the sources of the convalescent and acute COVID-19 samples. PBMCs, B-cell-depleted T cells, or T cells provided the cDNA or gDNA that made up the material.

As processed by the authors: Reference gene primer amplification yielded estimated nucleated cell counts. Produced via immunoSEQ multiplex PCR; TCRdb's table is partial and in-frame only. V, J and clone size are those of that table, while D and trimming were read from the DNA. The sample lists approximately 180,000 clones, 75% to 90% occurring once. CDR3 length: 15 residues. CDR1 is MDHEN, CDR2 SYDVKM, per germline. V lost 1 base and J lost 1, with 8 bases in between. Input material: peripheral blood. The clonotype originates from a man in his 60s with acute or convalescent COVID-19. The chain joins TRBV28 to TRBJ1-3, with D possibly matching TRBD1 (5 bases). This chain's CDR3 is CASSLLGGSGNTIYF. The CDR3 DNA is TGTGCCAGCAGTTTATTGGGGGGGTCTGGAAACACCATATATTTT. Variable domain in full (rest from reference TRBV28 and TRBJ1-3): DVKVTQSSRYLVKRTGEKVFLECVQDMDHENMFWYRQDPGLGLRLIYFSYDVKMKEKGDIPEGYSVSREKKERFSLILESASTNQTSMYLCASSLLGGSGNTIYFGEGSWLTVV.